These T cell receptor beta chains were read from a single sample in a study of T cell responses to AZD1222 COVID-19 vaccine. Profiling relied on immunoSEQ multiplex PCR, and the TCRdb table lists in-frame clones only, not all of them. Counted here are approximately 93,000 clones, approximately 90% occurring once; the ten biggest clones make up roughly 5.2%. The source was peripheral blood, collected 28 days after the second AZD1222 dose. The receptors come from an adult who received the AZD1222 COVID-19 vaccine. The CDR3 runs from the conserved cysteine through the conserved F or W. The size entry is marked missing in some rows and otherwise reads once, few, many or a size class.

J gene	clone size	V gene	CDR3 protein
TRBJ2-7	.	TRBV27	CASSFPGQGTYEQYF
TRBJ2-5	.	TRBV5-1	CASSLQHPTRETQYF
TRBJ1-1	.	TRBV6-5	CASSPSGTEAFF
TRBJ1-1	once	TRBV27	CASTENTEAFF
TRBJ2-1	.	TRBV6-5	CASGEGTYNEQFF
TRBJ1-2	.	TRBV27	CASSLNGDYGYTF
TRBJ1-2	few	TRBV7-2	CASSFSTGGYGYTF
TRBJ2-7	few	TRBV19	CASSIVRGAGLYF
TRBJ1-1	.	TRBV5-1	CASSPETRPAMNTEAFF
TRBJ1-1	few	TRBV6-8	CASSYPSGNTEAFF
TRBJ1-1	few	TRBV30	CAWSDQGGGITEAFF
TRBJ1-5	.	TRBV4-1	CASSQDADARYSNQPQHF
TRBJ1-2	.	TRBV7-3	CASRQDRAENYGYTF
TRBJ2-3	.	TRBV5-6	CASSLKGGDTQYF
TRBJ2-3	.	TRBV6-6	CASKRTSGPTDTQYF
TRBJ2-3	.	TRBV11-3	CASSLVGGPTDTQYF
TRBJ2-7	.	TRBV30	CAWSVGGQHEQYF
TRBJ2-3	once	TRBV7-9	CASSLGGIGTDTQYF
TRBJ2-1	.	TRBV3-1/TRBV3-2	CASSQGTAYNEQFF
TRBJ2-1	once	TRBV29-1	CSVVGQGYNEQFF
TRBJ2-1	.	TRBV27	CASSLMRQGSHYNEQFF
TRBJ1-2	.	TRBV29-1	CSVEETTGSLERFRPYYGYTF
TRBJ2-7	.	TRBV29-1	CSARTGGYEQYF
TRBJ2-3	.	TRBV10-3	CATRSGTIGDTQYF
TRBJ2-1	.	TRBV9	CASSGSTGTYNEQFF
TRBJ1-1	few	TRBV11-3	CARRDRGVNTEAFF
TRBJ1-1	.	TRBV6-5	CASSPVDNTEAFF